The rows below give T cell receptor beta chains drawn from one sample of a study of cytomegalovirus exposure and HLA in healthy donors. The method was immunoSEQ multiplex PCR; TCRdb's version includes in-frame clones alone and lacks a portion of them. The profile covers around 250,000 clones, with around 81% appearing a single time and about 7.5% taken by the ten largest. Sequencing was done on a sample of PBMCs. Source of these receptors: a woman aged 60-75 years in good health and CMV-seropositive. CDR3s include the opening cysteine and the closing phenylalanine or tryptophan. Each record gives: clone size, V gene, D gene, J gene, CDR3 protein, CDR3 DNA. A D gene is named only where the DNA matches it firmly. The size of a clone is reported for some rows only, either as once, few or many, or as a class for expanded clones.

abundance: -; v_gene: TRBV4-1; d_gene: -; j_gene: TRBJ1-1; CDR3aa: CASSQDRFPGTEAFF; CDR3nt: TGCGCCAGCAGCCAAGATCGGTTCCCCGGCACTGAAGCTTTCTTT
abundance: -; v_gene: TRBV6-1; d_gene: -; j_gene: TRBJ2-6; CDR3aa: CASSVGSGSGANVLTF; CDR3nt: TGTGCCAGCAGTGTCGGGAGCGGCTCTGGGGCCAACGTCCTGACTTTC
abundance: -; v_gene: TRBV15; d_gene: TRBD1; j_gene: TRBJ2-4; CDR3aa: CATSPHRGLAKNIQYF; CDR3nt: TGTGCCACCAGCCCACACAGGGGGTTAGCCAAAAACATTCAGTACTTC
abundance: few; v_gene: TRBV5-1; d_gene: TRBD2; j_gene: TRBJ2-1; CDR3aa: CASSLDASGTNEQFF; CDR3nt: TGCGCCAGCAGCTTGGACGCTAGCGGGACCAATGAGCAGTTCTTC
abundance: -; v_gene: TRBV6-1; d_gene: TRBD1; j_gene: TRBJ1-1; CDR3aa: CASSEGDRAGTAFF; CDR3nt: TGTGCCAGCAGTGAGGGAGACAGGGCGGGGACGGCTTTCTTT
abundance: -; v_gene: TRBV5-1; d_gene: -; j_gene: TRBJ1-1; CDR3aa: CASSLGSMNTEAFF; CDR3nt: TGCGCCAGCAGCTTGGGGAGCATGAACACTGAAGCTTTCTTT
abundance: -; v_gene: TRBV29-1; d_gene: -; j_gene: TRBJ1-1; CDR3aa: CSVLSGGPNTEAFF; CDR3nt: TGCAGCGTGCTAAGCGGGGGGCCGAACACTGAAGCTTTCTTT
abundance: once; v_gene: TRBV5-1; d_gene: -; j_gene: TRBJ2-5; CDR3aa: CASSLSLGQGAGGETQYF; CDR3nt: TGCGCCAGCAGCTTGAGTTTGGGACAGGGAGCGGGAGGGGAGACCCAGTACTTC
abundance: -; v_gene: TRBV29-1; d_gene: -; j_gene: TRBJ1-4; CDR3aa: CSVGESDEKLFF; CDR3nt: TGCAGCGTTGGAGAGAGCGACGAAAAACTGTTTTTT
abundance: -; v_gene: TRBV7-6; d_gene: TRBD1; j_gene: TRBJ1-4; CDR3aa: CASSSGTAATNEKLFF; CDR3nt: TGTGCCAGCAGCTCCGGGACAGCAGCAACTAATGAAAAACTGTTTTTT
abundance: -; v_gene: TRBV9; d_gene: TRBD2; j_gene: TRBJ2-1; CDR3aa: CASSVGRERFNEQFF; CDR3nt: TGTGCCAGCAGCGTTGGGCGGGAGCGATTTAATGAGCAGTTCTTC
abundance: -; v_gene: TRBV6-5; d_gene: TRBD1; j_gene: TRBJ2-1; CDR3aa: CASKRYRGSYNEQFF; CDR3nt: TGTGCCAGCAAGAGGTACAGGGGATCCTACAATGAGCAGTTCTTC
abundance: -; v_gene: TRBV9; d_gene: TRBD2; j_gene: TRBJ2-3; CDR3aa: CASSATPSLAGRRVDTQYF; CDR3nt: TGTGCCAGCAGCGCAACACCATCACTAGCGGGAAGGAGGGTAGATACGCAGTATTTT
abundance: -; v_gene: TRBV4-1; d_gene: TRBD1; j_gene: TRBJ1-2; CDR3aa: CASSQVDRGSYGYTF; CDR3nt: TGCGCCAGCAGCCAAGTTGACAGGGGGTCCTATGGCTACACCTTC
abundance: -; v_gene: TRBV11-1; d_gene: TRBD1; j_gene: TRBJ1-1; CDR3aa: CASSRYRGLEAFF; CDR3nt: TGTGCCAGCAGCAGATACAGGGGGCTGGAAGCTTTCTTT
abundance: -; v_gene: TRBV9; d_gene: -; j_gene: TRBJ2-2; CDR3aa: CASSVVGNTGELFF; CDR3nt: TGTGCCAGCAGCGTAGTCGGGAACACCGGGGAGCTGTTTTTT
abundance: once; v_gene: TRBV2; d_gene: -; j_gene: TRBJ1-5; CDR3aa: CASSAGRGNQPQHF; CDR3nt: TGTGCCAGCTCAGCGGGGAGGGGGAATCAGCCCCAGCATTTT
abundance: -; v_gene: TRBV5-1; d_gene: TRBD2; j_gene: TRBJ2-7; CDR3aa: CASSFSGSGMYEQYF; CDR3nt: TGCGCCAGCAGCTTTAGCGGGAGCGGAATGTACGAGCAGTACTTC
abundance: -; v_gene: TRBV7-8; d_gene: TRBD2; j_gene: TRBJ2-1; CDR3aa: CASSAGLGGNEQFF; CDR3nt: TGTGCCAGCAGCGCGGGACTAGGGGGCAATGAGCAGTTCTTC
abundance: few; v_gene: TRBV28; d_gene: TRBD2; j_gene: TRBJ2-7; CDR3aa: CASSLGGASGSYEQYF; CDR3nt: TGTGCCAGCAGTTTAGGAGGGGCTAGCGGGAGTTACGAGCAGTACTTC
abundance: -; v_gene: TRBV30; d_gene: -; j_gene: TRBJ1-1; CDR3aa: CAWSGLGNTEAFF; CDR3nt: TGTGCCTGGAGTGGCCTAGGGAACACTGAAGCTTTCTTT
abundance: -; v_gene: TRBV5-4; d_gene: -; j_gene: TRBJ1-1; CDR3aa: CASSPRGRNTEAFF; CDR3nt: TGTGCCAGCAGCCCCAGGGGCCGAAACACTGAAGCTTTCTTT
abundance: -; v_gene: TRBV7-9; d_gene: TRBD1; j_gene: TRBJ1-1; CDR3aa: CSSSRQGRTEAFF; CDR3nt: TGTTCCAGCAGCCGACAGGGTAGGACTGAAGCTTTCTTT
abundance: -; v_gene: TRBV9; d_gene: TRBD2; j_gene: TRBJ2-1; CDR3aa: CASSVFSGNDYNEQFF; CDR3nt: TGTGCCAGCAGCGTATTTAGCGGGAATGACTACAATGAGCAGTTCTTC
abundance: -; v_gene: TRBV18; d_gene: TRBD1; j_gene: TRBJ1-2; CDR3aa: CASSRTGDGYTF; CDR3nt: TGTGCCAGCTCACGAACAGGGGACGGCTACACCTTC
abundance: -; v_gene: TRBV7-8; d_gene: TRBD2; j_gene: TRBJ2-7; CDR3aa: CASSLGRSGRGGEQYF; CDR3nt: TGTGCCAGCAGCTTAGGTCGGAGCGGGAGAGGGGGCGAGCAGTACTTC
abundance: -; v_gene: TRBV6-6; d_gene: TRBD1; j_gene: TRBJ2-7; CDR3aa: CASSPPGQGYEQYF; CDR3nt: TGTGCCAGCAGCCCCCCGGGACAGGGTTACGAGCAGTACTTC
abundance: -; v_gene: TRBV5-6; d_gene: -; j_gene: TRBJ2-3; CDR3aa: CASSWGEADTQYF; CDR3nt: TGTGCCAGCAGCTGGGGGGAGGCAGATACGCAGTATTTT
abundance: -; v_gene: TRBV6-6; d_gene: TRBD1; j_gene: TRBJ1-2; CDR3aa: CASSIQRGQGAFDPF; CDR3nt: TGTGCCAGCAGTATACAGAGGGGACAGGGGGCGTTCGACCCCTTC
abundance: -; v_gene: TRBV5-4; d_gene: TRBD2; j_gene: TRBJ2-7; CDR3aa: CASSLTPRGGSDEQYF; CDR3nt: TGTGCCAGCAGCTTAACTCCGCGCGGGGGTAGCGACGAGCAGTACTTC
abundance: -; v_gene: TRBV2; d_gene: -; j_gene: TRBJ1-5; CDR3aa: CATRTGYNQPQHF; CDR3nt: TGTGCCACCAGGACTGGGTATAATCAGCCCCAGCATTTT
abundance: -; v_gene: TRBV28; d_gene: TRBD2; j_gene: TRBJ2-1; CDR3aa: CASSLRTSGREQFF; CDR3nt: TGTGCCAGCAGTCTAAGGACTAGCGGGCGTGAGCAGTTCTTC
abundance: -; v_gene: TRBV5-1; d_gene: -; j_gene: TRBJ2-1; CDR3aa: CASSFRGDEQFF; CDR3nt: TGCGCCAGCAGCTTCAGAGGTGATGAGCAGTTCTTC
abundance: -; v_gene: TRBV19; d_gene: TRBD2; j_gene: TRBJ2-7; CDR3aa: CASSLSLAGHYEQYF; CDR3nt: TGTGCCAGTAGTCTCTCACTAGCGGGACACTACGAGCAGTACTTC
abundance: once; v_gene: TRBV6-5; d_gene: -; j_gene: TRBJ2-7; CDR3aa: CASSYSNPGTTYEQYF; CDR3nt: TGTGCCAGCAGTTATTCAAATCCCGGGACAACCTACGAGCAGTACTTC
abundance: -; v_gene: TRBV5-1; d_gene: TRBD2; j_gene: TRBJ2-2; CDR3aa: CASSFLAVSSGELFF; CDR3nt: TGCGCCAGCAGTTTTCTAGCGGTCTCTTCTGGGGAGCTGTTTTTT
abundance: -; v_gene: TRBV29-1; d_gene: -; j_gene: TRBJ2-7; CDR3aa: CSVEAPGQQYF; CDR3nt: TGCAGCGTTGAAGCACCAGGGCAGCAGTACTTC
abundance: -; v_gene: TRBV10-2; d_gene: TRBD1; j_gene: TRBJ1-2; CDR3aa: CASRPEDREGHGYTF; CDR3nt: TGCGCCAGCAGGCCCGAAGACAGGGAAGGACATGGCTACACCTTC
abundance: -; v_gene: TRBV10-3; d_gene: -; j_gene: TRBJ1-2; CDR3aa: CAISESRGPNYGYTF; CDR3nt: TGTGCCATCAGTGAGTCGCGGGGACCCAACTATGGCTACACCTTC
abundance: -; v_gene: TRBV15; d_gene: -; j_gene: TRBJ1-4; CDR3aa: CATSRGGESPNEKLFF; CDR3nt: TGTGCCACCAGCAGGGGAGGGGAGTCCCCTAATGAAAAACTGTTTTTT
abundance: once; v_gene: TRBV6-1; d_gene: -; j_gene: TRBJ2-7; CDR3aa: CASRRGRGSYEQYF; CDR3nt: TGTGCCAGCAGGCGGGGCCGGGGGTCCTACGAGCAGTACTTC
abundance: once; v_gene: TRBV11-2; d_gene: TRBD2; j_gene: TRBJ2-5; CDR3aa: CASSLGVTSGLQETQYF; CDR3nt: TGTGCCAGCAGCTTAGGGGTGACTAGCGGACTTCAAGAGACCCAGTACTTC
abundance: -; v_gene: TRBV6-1; d_gene: TRBD1; j_gene: TRBJ2-7; CDR3aa: CASRVGTGDSYEQYF; CDR3nt: TGTGCCAGCAGGGTTGGGACAGGGGACTCCTACGAGCAGTACTTC
abundance: -; v_gene: TRBV7-2; d_gene: -; j_gene: TRBJ2-7; CDR3aa: CASSLGRGYEQYF; CDR3nt: TGTGCCAGCAGCTTAGGAAGAGGGTACGAGCAGTACTTC
abundance: few; v_gene: TRBV11-2; d_gene: TRBD2; j_gene: TRBJ2-1; CDR3aa: CASSLGGSGGYNEQFF; CDR3nt: TGTGCCAGCAGCTTAGGGGGTAGCGGGGGATACAATGAGCAGTTCTTC
abundance: -; v_gene: TRBV5-4; d_gene: -; j_gene: TRBJ2-7; CDR3aa: CASSLWESDEQYF; CDR3nt: TGTGCCAGCAGCTTGTGGGAGAGCGACGAGCAGTACTTC
abundance: -; v_gene: TRBV28; d_gene: TRBD1; j_gene: TRBJ1-2; CDR3aa: CASSSGQGFGYTF; CDR3nt: TGTGCCAGCAGTTCGGGACAGGGGTTTGGCTACACCTTC
abundance: few; v_gene: TRBV4-2; d_gene: TRBD1; j_gene: TRBJ2-7; CDR3aa: CASSQGDRGNEQYF; CDR3nt: TGTGCCAGCAGCCAAGGGGACAGGGGAAACGAGCAGTACTTC
abundance: -; v_gene: TRBV23-1; d_gene: TRBD1; j_gene: TRBJ2-5; CDR3aa: CASSQWGTGGNQETQYF; CDR3nt: TGCGCCAGCAGTCAATGGGGGACAGGGGGCAACCAAGAGACCCAGTACTTC
abundance: -; v_gene: TRBV10-2; d_gene: -; j_gene: TRBJ2-3; CDR3aa: CASSEPGSTDTQYF; CDR3nt: TGCGCCAGCAGTGAGCCAGGAAGCACAGATACGCAGTATTTT
abundance: -; v_gene: TRBV5-1; d_gene: TRBD1; j_gene: TRBJ1-1; CDR3aa: CASSLQGAGNTEAFF; CDR3nt: TGCGCCAGCAGCTTACAGGGGGCAGGGAACACTGAAGCTTTCTTT
abundance: -; v_gene: TRBV19; d_gene: -; j_gene: TRBJ1-5; CDR3aa: CASSIGPQGSQPQHF; CDR3nt: TGTGCCAGTAGTATTGGACCCCAGGGGAGCCAGCCCCAGCATTTT
abundance: -; v_gene: TRBV30; d_gene: TRBD2; j_gene: TRBJ2-7; CDR3aa: CAWSVPSSGSRNYEQYF; CDR3nt: TGTGCCTGGAGTGTTCCGTCTAGCGGGAGTCGTAACTACGAGCAGTACTTC
abundance: -; v_gene: TRBV7-9; d_gene: TRBD1; j_gene: TRBJ1-2; CDR3aa: CASSSTEGADGYTF; CDR3nt: TGTGCCAGCAGCTCCACGGAGGGGGCAGATGGCTACACCTTC
abundance: -; v_gene: TRBV5-1; d_gene: TRBD1; j_gene: TRBJ1-1; CDR3aa: CASSWGQGGTEAFF; CDR3nt: TGCGCCAGCAGCTGGGGACAGGGAGGGACTGAAGCTTTCTTT